This T cell receptor beta chain appears in the sequencing data of a study of OX40 agonist ivuxolimab in advanced cancers. Broadly, across the study: Ivuxolimab, which targeted the costimulatory receptor OX40 (CD134), was an agonistic, fully human IgG2 monoclonal antibody. Patients were allowed to have had prior anti-PD-1, anti-PD-L1 or anti-CTLA-4 therapy, and around 37% of the dose-escalation patients had previously received checkpoint inhibitors. Intravenous ivuxolimab was administered to patients every 2 weeks at six dose levels: 0.01, 0.1, 0.3, 1.5, 3 and 10 mg/kg. The paper covers the monotherapy dose-escalation part of the phase I ivuxolimab trial, which included N = 52 patients. The point of sequencing TCRbeta in the periphery was to test whether ivuxolimab changed TCR sequence diversity and drove clonal T-cell expansion. A male proportion of about 79% and a mean age of around 60 years, ranging from 23 to 79, were recorded for the dose-escalation cohort. Three dose-escalation patients achieved partial responses, one with hepatocellular carcinoma and two with cutaneous melanoma. Of the roughly 50 dose-escalation patients, hepatocellular carcinoma was present in about 20, melanoma in roughly 15, renal cell carcinoma in 9 and head and neck cancer in 9.

Relative to germline, V is 4 bases shorter and J is 3 bases shorter, with 4 bases between their ends. As encoded in the germline V gene, CDR1 is ENHRY while CDR2 is SYGVKD. From its cysteine to its phenylalanine, the CDR3 spans 11 amino acids. Here the CDR3 DNA is all that survives: 33 bases in frame from base 1. The table lists this clone with a count of one. Its antigen remains undetermined. Base-call qualities are not available, and no considerably larger clone is one nucleotide away. Patients with autoimmune disease history or receiving systemic immunosuppression were excluded from the trial. In every dose cohort, peripheral blood was drawn for TCR sequencing at baseline, cycle 4 day 1, and cycle 7 day 1. Samples were obtained from an open-label, multicenter, first-in-human phase I dose-escalation trial of ivuxolimab. Adults with locally advanced or metastatic melanoma, renal cell, hepatocellular, or head and neck squamous cell carcinoma were enrolled in the trial. Before TCR sequencing, CD4+ T cells and CD8+ T cells were sorted from peripheral blood as separate populations.

Genomic DNA was extracted from sorted cells for sequencing of the TCRbeta CDR3 region. The immunoSEQ Assay was used to sequence the TCRbeta CDR3 regions. TCRdb provides this immuneACCESS table in a form limited to in-frame rearrangements. Some clones are lacking; in checked studies, under half of them reflect an unresolved V gene, and why the rest are absent is not known. A total of tens of thousands of clones appear in this sample, around 90% of them only once. The ten largest clones take up about 4.8% of the sample. What the study reported, not specific to this receptor: Low levels of normalized T-cell clonal expansion were also seen in some patients who did not respond. In the 0.1-3.0 mg/kg groups, partial responders were among the patients with the lowest normalized peripheral clonal expansion, particularly in CD8+ T cells. After ivuxolimab, more expanded clones were found on average in CD8+ T cells than in CD4+ T cells. At doses of 0.1 to 3.0 mg/kg, clonal expansion of both CD4+ and CD8+ T cells in blood was seen between baseline and week 6. Which antigens the clonally expanded peripheral T cells were specific for was not determined.

This chain is built from TRBV10-3 and TRBJ2-7, with the D gene not confidently named. This clonotype originated in an adult with an advanced solid tumor such as melanoma, head and neck, liver or kidney cancer. This sample comprised CD4+ or CD8+ T cells sorted from blood, obtained in a trial of the OX40 agonist ivuxolimab. The nucleotide sequence is given as TGTGCCATCAGTGTAAGCTACGAGCAGTACTTC. This translates into CAISVSYEQYF.